This TCR beta chain was captured in a study of cytomegalovirus exposure and HLA in healthy donors. The PCR made use of 60 Vbeta and 13 Jbeta primers. The table came from immunoSEQ multiplex PCR; TCRdb's copy has only in-frame clones and leaves some out. The data contain 110,000 or so clones, over 75% of them singletons. Study results and caveats: Most of the TCR beta V segments (in an earlier analysis) were productive either about 87% or about 30% of the time. After further analysis at a later stage, 16,951 TCR beta sequences were associated with HLA alleles at 0.05 false discovery rate.

With respect to this clone: The antigen is unknown.

Germline V gene data show CDR1 as MDHEN and CDR2 as SYDVKM. The CDR3 contains 16 residues. The junction had 7 bases not matched to a gene; V was cut back by 6 bases and J by 2 bases. This chain links TRBV28 with TRBJ2-3, with 11 bases lining up with TRBD2. The sequence was obtained from a man aged 35 to 55 in good health and CMV-seropositive. Sequenced material: PBMCs. The CDR3: CASSSLAGGNTDTQYF. CDR3 DNA: TGTGCCAGCAGCTCGCTAGCGGGGGGTAACACAGATACGCAGTATTTT.